This TCR beta chain came from a study of cytomegalovirus exposure and HLA in healthy donors. The primer mix had 60 Vbeta and 13 Jbeta primers. The table came from immunoSEQ multiplex PCR; TCRdb's copy has only in-frame clones and leaves some out. The sample has approximately 100,000 clones; around 80% are singletons. V gave up 6 bases and J gave up 6 bases; unmatched junction bases: 11. CDR3 length equals 15 residues. Germline V CDR1 and CDR2: SGHRS, YFSETQ. The gene calls are TRBV5-1 and TRBJ2-7; 11 positions agree with TRBD2. The receptor comes from a man aged 60-69 years in good health and CMV-seronegative. The sequencing sample was made of PBMCs. DNA of the CDR3: TGCGCCAGCAAATTAGCGGGGGGGCCCTTGAGCGAGCAGTACTTC. This codes for CASKLAGGPLSEQYF. Drawing the rest from reference TRBV5-1 and TRBJ2-7, the complete variable domain is KAGVTQTPRYLIKTRGQQVTLSCSPISGHRSVSWYQQTPGQGLQFLFEYFSETQRNKGNFPGRFSGRQFSNSRSEMNVSTLELGDSALYLCASKLAGGPLSEQYFGPGTRLTVT.